This TCR beta chain is drawn from a study of cytomegalovirus exposure and HLA in healthy donors. Study-level points and caveats: Reports state that TCR beta sequences accurately predicted most subjects' HLA-A and HLA-B alleles. Highly shared variants forming one cluster were likely a sequencing artifact.

The primer mix had 60 Vbeta and 13 Jbeta primers. Clones were sequenced by immunoSEQ multiplex PCR, and TCRdb holds only the in-frame ones, with some missing. Here the sample spans about 180,000 clones, over 70% being singletons. Regarding this clone: Its target is unknown.

V was trimmed by 0 bases and J by 2 bases, leaving 8 bases between them. Looked up from germline, CDR1 is SGHRS and CDR2 is YFSETQ. This CDR3 spans 14 amino acids. All the people who gave samples were healthy bone marrow donors. The TCR sequence derives from a woman between 45 and 65 years old in good health and CMV-seronegative. The sequenced sample consisted of PBMCs. The genes are TRBV5-1 and TRBJ1-2; tentatively, D is TRBD1 (6 bases). CDR3 loop: CASSLVTGNYGYTF. DNA of the CDR3: TGCGCCAGCAGCTTGGTTACAGGGAACTATGGCTACACCTTC.